Given below is one T cell receptor beta chain in context. Repertoires were generated with immunoSEQ multiplex PCR, while TCRdb's copy carries only in-frame clones and drops some. The sample holds 55,000 to 85,000 clones, almost 98% seen once. These data originate in a study of technical replicates of blood from several donors. The V and J ends lost 0 bases and 3 bases respectively, with 12 bases between them. Germline V lookup: CDR1 SGHRS, CDR2 YFSETQ. This CDR3 is built from 15 residues. The chain is built from TRBV5-1 and TRBJ2-5; D gene ambiguous. Sequences were obtained from T cells isolated from PBMCs. This sequence was found in a human donor in good health. The CDR3 sequence: CASSLVSEIKETQYF. In DNA, the CDR3 is TGCGCCAGCAGCTTGGTTTCGGAGATAAAAGAGACCCAGTACTTC.